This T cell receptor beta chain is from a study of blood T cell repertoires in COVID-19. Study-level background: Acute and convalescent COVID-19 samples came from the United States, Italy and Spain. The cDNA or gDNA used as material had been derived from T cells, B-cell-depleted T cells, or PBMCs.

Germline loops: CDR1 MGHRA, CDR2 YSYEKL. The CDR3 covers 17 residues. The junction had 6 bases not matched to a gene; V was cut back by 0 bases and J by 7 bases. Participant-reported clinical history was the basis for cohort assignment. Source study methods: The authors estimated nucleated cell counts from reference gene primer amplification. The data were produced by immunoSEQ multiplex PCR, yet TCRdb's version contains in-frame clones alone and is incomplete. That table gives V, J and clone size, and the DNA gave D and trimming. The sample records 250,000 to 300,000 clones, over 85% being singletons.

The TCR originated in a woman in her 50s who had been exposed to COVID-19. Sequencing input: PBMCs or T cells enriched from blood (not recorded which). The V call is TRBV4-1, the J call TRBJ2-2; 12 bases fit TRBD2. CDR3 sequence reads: CASSQDLAGGPLGELFF. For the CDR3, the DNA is TGCGCCAGCAGCCAAGATCTAGCGGGGGGGCCCCTCGGGGAGCTGTTTTTT.